A single T cell receptor beta chain is shown here with its context. The data belong to a study of shared clonotypes between healthy human individuals. Clones were sequenced by immunoSEQ multiplex PCR, and TCRdb holds only the in-frame ones, with some missing. The sample has approximately 2.5 million clones, 85% to 95% seen once. CDR1 MNHNY and CDR2 SVGAGI come from the germline V gene (reference sequence). The V gene lost 5 bases and the J gene lost 7 bases, with 14 bases spanning the gap. CDR3 length: 13 amino acids. The sample consisted of naive CD4+ T cells sorted from blood. Documented subset: CD45RA+ positively selected. The TCR was taken from a man between 18 and 35 years old in good health. The chain combines TRBV6-6 with TRBJ1-1; D perhaps matches TRBD1 (5 bases). The CDR3 DNA sequence: TGTGCCAGCAGTACCCCGGGACTACTTGAAGCTTTCTTT. It codes for CASSTPGLLEAFF.